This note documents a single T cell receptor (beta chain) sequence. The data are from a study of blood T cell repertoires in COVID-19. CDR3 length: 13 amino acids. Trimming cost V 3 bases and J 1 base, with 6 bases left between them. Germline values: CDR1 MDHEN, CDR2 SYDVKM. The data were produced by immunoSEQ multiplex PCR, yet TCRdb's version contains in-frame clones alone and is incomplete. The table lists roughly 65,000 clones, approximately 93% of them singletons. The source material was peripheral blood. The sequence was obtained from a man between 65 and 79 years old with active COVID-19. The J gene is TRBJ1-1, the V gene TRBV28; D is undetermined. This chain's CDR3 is CASSFVRNTEAFF. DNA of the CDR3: TGTGCCAGCAGTTTCGTCAGGAACACTGAAGCTTTCTTT.